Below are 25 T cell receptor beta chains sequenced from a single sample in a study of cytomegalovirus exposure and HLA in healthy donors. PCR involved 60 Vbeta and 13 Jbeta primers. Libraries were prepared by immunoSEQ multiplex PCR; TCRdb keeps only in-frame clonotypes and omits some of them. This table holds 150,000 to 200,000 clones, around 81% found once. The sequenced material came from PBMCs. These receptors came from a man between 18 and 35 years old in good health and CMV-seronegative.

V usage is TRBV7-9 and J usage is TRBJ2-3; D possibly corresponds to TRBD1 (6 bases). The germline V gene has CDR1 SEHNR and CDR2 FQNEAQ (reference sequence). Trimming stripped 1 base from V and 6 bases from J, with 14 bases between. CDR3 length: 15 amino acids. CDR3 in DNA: TGTGCCAGCAGCTTAGGGCACAGGGTAGGGGATACGCAGTATTTT. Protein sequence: CASSLGHRVGDTQYF.

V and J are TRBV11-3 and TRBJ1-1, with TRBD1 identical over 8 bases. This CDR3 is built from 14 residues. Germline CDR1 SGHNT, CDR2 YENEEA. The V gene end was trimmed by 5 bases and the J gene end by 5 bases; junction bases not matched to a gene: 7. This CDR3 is CASSPGQGGTEAFF. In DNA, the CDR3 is TGTGCCAGCAGCCCCGGACAGGGCGGAACTGAAGCTTTCTTT.

The CDR3 loop is CASSLEAGWSGAFF. The DNA of the CDR3 is TGTGCCAGCAGCTTAGAGGCGGGTTGGTCTGGAGCTTTCTTT. The V gene is TRBV7-2, the J gene TRBJ1-1, with D unresolved. Germline V CDR1 and CDR2: SGHTA, FQGNSA. Trimming took off 1 base at V and 10 bases at J, with 16 bases between the two ends. The CDR3 totals 14 residues. Together with reference TRBV7-2 and TRBJ1-1, the CDR3 gives the full variable domain: GAGVSQSPSNKVTEKGKDVELRCDPISGHTALYWYRQSLGQGLEFLIYFQGNSAPDKSGLPSDRFSAERTGGSVSTLTIQRTQQEDSAVYLCASSLEAGWSGAFFGQGTRLTVV.

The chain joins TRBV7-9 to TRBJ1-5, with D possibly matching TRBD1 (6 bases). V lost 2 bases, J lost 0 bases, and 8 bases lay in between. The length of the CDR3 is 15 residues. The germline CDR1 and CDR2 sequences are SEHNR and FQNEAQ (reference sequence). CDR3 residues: CASSLTGNSNQPQHF. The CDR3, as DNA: TGTGCCAGCAGCTTAACAGGGAATAGCAATCAGCCCCAGCATTTT.

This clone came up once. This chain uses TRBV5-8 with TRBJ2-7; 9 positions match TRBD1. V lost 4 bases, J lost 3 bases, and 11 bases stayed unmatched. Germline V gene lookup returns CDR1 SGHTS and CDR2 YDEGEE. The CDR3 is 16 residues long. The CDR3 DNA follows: TGTGCCAGCAGCCGGACAGGGGTACTCCGGATCTACGAGCAGTACTTC. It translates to CASSRTGVLRIYEQYF.

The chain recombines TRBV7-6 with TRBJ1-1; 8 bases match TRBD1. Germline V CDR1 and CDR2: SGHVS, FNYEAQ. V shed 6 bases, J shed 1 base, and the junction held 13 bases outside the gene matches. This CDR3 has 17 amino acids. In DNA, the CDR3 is TGTGCCAGCAGGGAAAAGCCCCAGGGGGCGAGGAACACTGAAGCTTTCTTT. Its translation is CASREKPQGARNTEAFF.

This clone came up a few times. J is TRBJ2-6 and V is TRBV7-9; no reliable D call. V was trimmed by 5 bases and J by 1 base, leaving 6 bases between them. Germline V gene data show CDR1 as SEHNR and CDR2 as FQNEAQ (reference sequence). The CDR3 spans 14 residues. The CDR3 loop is CASSPVSGANVLTF. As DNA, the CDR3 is TGTGCCAGCAGCCCTGTGTCTGGGGCCAACGTCCTGACTTTC.

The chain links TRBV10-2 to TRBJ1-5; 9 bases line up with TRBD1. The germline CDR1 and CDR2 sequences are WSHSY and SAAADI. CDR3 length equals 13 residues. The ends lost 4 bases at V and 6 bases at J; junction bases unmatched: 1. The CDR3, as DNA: TGCGCCAGCAGTGTGGGACAGGGTCAGCCCCAGCATTTT. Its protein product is CASSVGQGQPQHF.

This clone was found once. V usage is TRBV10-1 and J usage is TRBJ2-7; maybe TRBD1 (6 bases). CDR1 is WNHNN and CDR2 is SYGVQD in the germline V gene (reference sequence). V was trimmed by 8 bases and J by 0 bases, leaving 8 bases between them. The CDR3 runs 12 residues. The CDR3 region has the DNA TGCGCCAGCGGGACATCCTCCTACGAGCAGTACTTC. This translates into CASGTSSYEQYF.

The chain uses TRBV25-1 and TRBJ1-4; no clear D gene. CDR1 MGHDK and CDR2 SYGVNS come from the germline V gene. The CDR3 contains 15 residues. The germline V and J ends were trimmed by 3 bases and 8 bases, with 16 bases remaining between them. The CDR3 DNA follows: TGTGCCAGCAGTGATAATAGGAGGAATACGGAAAAACTGTTTTTT. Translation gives CASSDNRRNTEKLFF.

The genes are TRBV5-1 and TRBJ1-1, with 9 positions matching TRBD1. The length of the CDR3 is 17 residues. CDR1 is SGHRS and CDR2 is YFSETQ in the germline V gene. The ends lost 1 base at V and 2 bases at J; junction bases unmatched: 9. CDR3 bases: TGCGCCAGCAGCTTGACCGGGACAGGGTTTAGTAACACTGAAGCTTTCTTT. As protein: CASSLTGTGFSNTEAFF.

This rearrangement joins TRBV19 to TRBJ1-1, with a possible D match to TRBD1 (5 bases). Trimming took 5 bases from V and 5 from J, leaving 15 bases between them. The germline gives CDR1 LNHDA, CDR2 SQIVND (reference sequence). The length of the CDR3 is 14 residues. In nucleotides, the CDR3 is TGTGCCAGTAGTCCCTGGGGGGGAACGACTGAAGCTTTCTTT. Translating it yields CASSPWGGTTEAFF.

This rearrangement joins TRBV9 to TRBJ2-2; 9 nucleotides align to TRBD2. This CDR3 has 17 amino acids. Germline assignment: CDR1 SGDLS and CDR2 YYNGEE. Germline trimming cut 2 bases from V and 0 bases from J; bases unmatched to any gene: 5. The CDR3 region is CASSVAGGRANTGELFF. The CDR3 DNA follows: TGTGCCAGCAGCGTCGCGGGAGGGCGCGCGAACACCGGGGAGCTGTTTTTT.

CDR3: CAWSVLGGASTEAFF. The CDR3 DNA is TGTGCCTGGAGTGTACTGGGGGGGGCGAGCACTGAAGCTTTCTTT. The rearrangement uses TRBV30 and TRBJ1-1, with D maybe TRBD1 (6 bases). The CDR3 consists of 15 residues. V gave up 0 bases and J gave up 4 bases, with 15 bases separating them. Germline V CDR1 and CDR2: GTSNPN, SVGIG (reference sequence). The whole variable domain, remainder taken from reference TRBV30 and TRBJ1-1, is SQTIHQWPATLVQPVGSPLSLECTVEGTSNPNLYWYRQAAGRGLQLLFYSVGIGQISSEVPQNLSASRPQDRQFILSSKKLLLSDSGFYLCAWSVLGGASTEAFFGQGTRLTVV.

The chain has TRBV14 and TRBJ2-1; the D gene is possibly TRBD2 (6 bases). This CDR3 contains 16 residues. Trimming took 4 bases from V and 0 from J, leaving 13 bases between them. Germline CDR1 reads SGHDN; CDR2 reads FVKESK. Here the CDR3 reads CASSRTGVGSYNEQFF. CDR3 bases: TGTGCCAGCAGCCGCACGGGAGTCGGCTCCTACAATGAGCAGTTCTTC.

The chain's CDR3 is CASSQMTRQYF. For the CDR3, the DNA is TGTGCCAGCAGCCAGATGACTAGGCAGTACTTC. J is TRBJ2-7 and V is TRBV14; D may be TRBD2 (6 bases). In germline, CDR1 is SGHDN, CDR2 FVKESK. Trimming removed 3 bases from V and 9 bases from J, with 9 bases in between. The CDR3 covers 11 residues.

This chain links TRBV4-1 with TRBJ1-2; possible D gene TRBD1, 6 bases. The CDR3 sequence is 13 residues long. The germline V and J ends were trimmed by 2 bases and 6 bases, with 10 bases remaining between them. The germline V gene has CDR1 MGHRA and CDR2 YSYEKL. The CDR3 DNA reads TGCGCCAGCAGCCAAAGGGGGGGTGATGGCTACACCTTC. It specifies CASSQRGGDGYTF.

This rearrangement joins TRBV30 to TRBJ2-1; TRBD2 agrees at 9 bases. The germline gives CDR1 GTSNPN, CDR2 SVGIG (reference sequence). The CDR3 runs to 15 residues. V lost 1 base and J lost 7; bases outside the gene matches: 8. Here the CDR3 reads CAWSGLADPGNEQFF. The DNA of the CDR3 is TGTGCCTGGAGTGGACTAGCGGACCCTGGGAATGAGCAGTTCTTC.

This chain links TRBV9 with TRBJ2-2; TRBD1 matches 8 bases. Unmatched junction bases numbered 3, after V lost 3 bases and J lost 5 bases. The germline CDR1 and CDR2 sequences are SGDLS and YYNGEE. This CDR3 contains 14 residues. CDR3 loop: CASSAGQGTGELFF. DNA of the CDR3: TGTGCCAGCAGCGCCGGACAGGGTACCGGGGAGCTGTTTTTT. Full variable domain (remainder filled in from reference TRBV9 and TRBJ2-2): DSGVTQTPKHLITATGQRVTLRCSPRSGDLSVYWYQQSLDQGLQFLIQYYNGEERAKGNILERFSAQQFPDLHSELNLSSLELGDSALYFCASSAGQGTGELFFGEGSRLTVL.

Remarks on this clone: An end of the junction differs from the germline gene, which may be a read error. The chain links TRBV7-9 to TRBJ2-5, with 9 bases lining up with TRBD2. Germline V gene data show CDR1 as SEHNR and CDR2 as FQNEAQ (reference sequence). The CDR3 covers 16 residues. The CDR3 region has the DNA TGTTCCAGCAGCTTAGGTTTGGGACTAGCAGTTGAGACCCAGTACTTC. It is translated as CSSSLGLGLAVETQYF.

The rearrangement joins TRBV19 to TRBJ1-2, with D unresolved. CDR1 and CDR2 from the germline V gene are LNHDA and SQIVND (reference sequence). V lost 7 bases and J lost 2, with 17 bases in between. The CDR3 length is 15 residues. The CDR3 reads CASTPTGSLNYGYTF. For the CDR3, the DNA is TGTGCCAGTACCCCGACCGGGAGTTTGAACTATGGCTACACCTTC.

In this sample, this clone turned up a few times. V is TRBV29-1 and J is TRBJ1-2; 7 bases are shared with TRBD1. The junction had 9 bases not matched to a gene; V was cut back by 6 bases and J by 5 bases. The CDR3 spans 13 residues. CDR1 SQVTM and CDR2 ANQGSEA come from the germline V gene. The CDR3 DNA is TGCAGCGTCACTAACAGGGGAATATATGGCTACACCTTC. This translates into CSVTNRGIYGYTF.

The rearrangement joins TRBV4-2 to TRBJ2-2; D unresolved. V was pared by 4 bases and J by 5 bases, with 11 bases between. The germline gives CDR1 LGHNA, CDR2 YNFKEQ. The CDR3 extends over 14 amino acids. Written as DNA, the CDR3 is TGTGCCAGCAGCCTAAGAGTGAGAACCGGGGAGCTGTTTTTT. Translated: CASSLRVRTGELFF.

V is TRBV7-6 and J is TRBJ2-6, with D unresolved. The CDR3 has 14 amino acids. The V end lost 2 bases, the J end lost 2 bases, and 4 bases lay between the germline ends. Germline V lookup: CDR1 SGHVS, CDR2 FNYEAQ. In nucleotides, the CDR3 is TGTGCCAGCAGCTTAACTGCTGGGGCCAACGTCCTGACTTTC. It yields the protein CASSLTAGANVLTF.

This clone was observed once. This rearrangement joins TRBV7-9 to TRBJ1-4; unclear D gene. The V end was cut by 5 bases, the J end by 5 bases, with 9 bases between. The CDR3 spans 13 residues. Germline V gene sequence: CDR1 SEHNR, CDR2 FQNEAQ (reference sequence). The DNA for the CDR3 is TGTGCCAGCAGCGTCTCAGGAAATGAAAAACTGTTTTTT. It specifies CASSVSGNEKLFF. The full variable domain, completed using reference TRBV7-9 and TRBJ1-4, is DTGVSQNPRHKITKRGQNVTFRCDPISEHNRLYWYRQTLGQGPEFLTYFQNEAQLEKSRLLSDRFSAERPKGSFSTLEIQRTEQGDSAMYLCASSVSGNEKLFFGSGTQLSVL.